This T cell receptor beta chain came from a study of shared clonotypes between healthy human individuals. Study findings and constraints: Four donors shared about 4.5% of their naive CD4 clonotypes.

In the case of this clone: Its antigen remains unidentified.

Only in-frame clones appear in the TCRdb table, and some are missing; sequencing was by immunoSEQ multiplex PCR. The sample lists 2,500,000 or so clones, about 90% occurring once. Germline V gene data show CDR1 as LNHNV and CDR2 as YYDKDF (reference sequence). The CDR3 totals 17 residues. V gave up 0 bases and J gave up 0 bases, with 12 bases separating them. Sequencing input: naive CD4+ T cells from PBMCs. Subset given: CD45RA+ positively selected. The TCR was taken from a young man in good health. Some clones in this sample may be carry-over from other donors' samples. The chain couples TRBV15 to TRBJ1-5; D is ambiguous. CDR3 region: CATSRDHQKNSNQPQHF. For the CDR3, the DNA is TGTGCCACCAGCAGAGATCACCAGAAAAATAGCAATCAGCCCCAGCATTTT.